This passage covers 31 T cell receptor beta chains from one sample sequenced in a study of blood T cell repertoires in COVID-19. The repertoire was sequenced with immunoSEQ multiplex PCR; TCRdb's copy has only in-frame clones and lacks some. Of almost 200,000 clones listed, about 90% are singletons. Sequencing was performed on peripheral blood. The receptors come from a woman aged 70 to 79 with acute or convalescent COVID-19.

The chain uses TRBV27 and TRBJ1-1, with TRBD1 as a possible D gene (5 bases). There are 12 residues in the CDR3. V lost 9 bases and J 8 bases, leaving 16 bases between the germline ends. Per the germline V gene, CDR1 is MNHEY and CDR2 is SMNVEV (reference sequence). CDR3 coding DNA: TGTGCCAGTAACTCTAGGGGCAGGGAAGCTTTCTTT. Protein product: CASNSRGREAFF.

The rearrangement links TRBV6-5 to TRBJ1-4; D might be TRBD1 (5 bases). Trimming left V 0 bases short and J 3 bases short, with 8 bases between. The CDR3 consists of 15 residues. CDR1 and CDR2 from the germline V gene are MNHEY and SVGAGI. CDR3 amino acids: CASSYSRVANEKLFF. For the CDR3, the DNA is TGTGCCAGCAGTTACTCCAGGGTTGCTAATGAAAAACTGTTTTTT.

The chain carries TRBV10-2 and TRBJ1-5, with 8 bases that match TRBD1. V was pared by 3 bases and J by 2 bases, with 3 bases of the junction left unmatched. The CDR3 has 15 residues. CDR1 and CDR2 from the germline V gene are WSHSY and SAAADI. The CDR3 nucleotides are TGCGCCAGCAGTGATGTGGGACAGGGCAATCAGCCCCAGCATTTT. Its protein product is CASSDVGQGNQPQHF.

The rearrangement links TRBV28 to TRBJ1-1; TRBD1 matches 8 bases. Looked up from germline, CDR1 is MDHEN and CDR2 is SYDVKM. CDR3 length equals 15 residues. After removal of 7 bases from V and 8 bases from J, the junction contained 15 bases not matched to a gene. The CDR3 loop is CASKSGDRLRVEAFF. The DNA for the CDR3 is TGTGCCAGCAAATCGGGGGACAGGCTTAGGGTGGAAGCTTTCTTT.

This clone was detected only once. The genes are TRBV18 and TRBJ2-7; weak D call: TRBD2 (5 bases). The V gene's germline CDR1 is KGHSH and CDR2 LQKENI. Between the trimmed V and J ends, which lost 3 bases and 1 base, there was a span of 10 bases. This CDR3 spans 14 amino acids. The CDR3 coding sequence is TGTGCCAGCTCACCTACCCGGGGTTCCTACGAGCAGTACTTC. It is translated as CASSPTRGSYEQYF.

This chain's CDR3 is CASSEVRGYEQYF. Written as DNA, the CDR3 is TGCGCCAGCAGTGAGGTCAGGGGCTACGAGCAGTACTTC. The rearrangement joins TRBV10-2 to TRBJ2-7, with a weak D call TRBD1 (6 bases). V was cut by 2 bases and J by 3 bases, with 8 bases left in between. Germline values: CDR1 WSHSY, CDR2 SAAADI. The CDR3 length is 13 residues.

This clone was seen just once. The chain combines TRBV9 with TRBJ1-1; D not resolved. CDR1 and CDR2 (germline): SGDLS, YYNGEE. The CDR3 consists of 14 residues. Between the trimmed V and J ends, which lost 0 bases and 5 bases, there was a span of 11 bases. The CDR3 DNA follows: TGTGCCAGCAGCGTAGATGGCGGCGAGACTGAAGCTTTCTTT. It codes for CASSVDGGETEAFF.

The CDR3 DNA reads as TGTGCCAGCAGACCGCAACAGGGCTACTCCTACGAGCAGTACTTC. Amino acids: CASRPQQGYSYEQYF. The V call is TRBV27, the J call TRBJ2-7; possibly TRBD1 for D (6 bases). CDR1 is MNHEY and CDR2 is SMNVEV in the germline V gene (reference sequence). The germline V and J ends were trimmed by 6 bases and 0 bases, with 15 bases remaining between them. The CDR3 is 15 residues long.

Only one count was recorded for this clone. V and J are TRBV19 and TRBJ2-7, with no clear D. The CDR3 loop spans 15 amino acids. Trimming pared 3 bases from V and 2 bases from J, leaving 14 bases between. Germline values: CDR1 LNHDA, CDR2 SQIVND (reference sequence). The CDR3 DNA is TGTGCCAGTAGTATTCAGGTAGTCAGGACCTACGAGCAGTACTTC. Encoded protein: CASSIQVVRTYEQYF.

The chain has TRBV28 and TRBJ2-2; D unclear. The V gene lost 5 bases and the J gene lost 2 bases, with 6 bases spanning the gap. The CDR3 has 13 amino acids. Germline CDR1 is MDHEN and CDR2 is SYDVKM. The CDR3 nucleotides read TGTGCCAGCAGTCTACCCAACACCGGGGAGCTGTTTTTT. Protein product: CASSLPNTGELFF.

The CDR3 coding sequence is TGTGCCAGCCACAGGGGGAACACTGAAGCTTTCTTT. Protein product: CASHRGNTEAFF. The rearrangement links TRBV10-3 to TRBJ1-1, with 7 bases matching TRBD1. With 10 bases clipped from V and 1 base from J, the junction kept 3 bases outside the gene matches. The CDR3 loop spans 12 amino acids. Germline-derived CDR1 and CDR2 are ENHRY and SYGVKD.

This rearrangement joins TRBV5-6 to TRBJ2-2; TRBD1 might be the D (6 bases). The CDR3 is 15 amino acids. From germline, CDR1 is SGHDT and CDR2 YYEEEE. V was pared by 4 bases and J by 10 bases, with 20 bases between. CDR3 loop: CASSRGTYIMKELFF. CDR3 in DNA: TGTGCCAGCAGCCGAGGGACATACATAATGAAGGAGCTGTTTTTT.

This rearrangement joins TRBV28 to TRBJ1-1, with TRBD1 identical over 7 bases. In germline, CDR1 is MDHEN, CDR2 SYDVKM. The J segment lost 6 bases and the V segment lost 4 bases, leaving 11 bases of the junction unmatched. The CDR3 is made up of 15 amino acids. The CDR3 nucleotides read TGTGCCAGCAGTTCTTACAGGGGCCAGGTATCTGAAGCTTTCTTT. Translation: CASSSYRGQVSEAFF. Variable domain in full (rest from reference TRBV28 and TRBJ1-1): DVKVTQSSRYLVKRTGEKVFLECVQDMDHENMFWYRQDPGLGLRLIYFSYDVKMKEKGDIPEGYSVSREKKERFSLILESASTNQTSMYLCASSSYRGQVSEAFFGQGTRLTVV.

The rearrangement uses TRBV28 and TRBJ2-1; a weak D match, TRBD2 (6 bases). Trimming removed 3 bases from V and 9 bases from J, with 12 bases in between. The CDR3 runs 13 residues. Germline V gene data show CDR1 as MDHEN and CDR2 as SYDVKM. As DNA, the CDR3 is TGTGCCAGCAGTTTGGCCCAGACTAGTGAGCAGTTCTTC. Its protein product is CASSLAQTSEQFF.

This chain links TRBV11-3 with TRBJ2-7; 12 positions match TRBD2. In germline, CDR1 is SGHNT, CDR2 YENEEA. V trimming: 5 bases; J trimming: 2 bases; junction bases outside the gene matches: 13. CDR3 length: 18 amino acids. The CDR3 nucleotides are TGTGCCAGCAGCGCGGGACAGACTAGGACTAGCGGGACCTACGAGCAGTACTTC. This sequence encodes CASSAGQTRTSGTYEQYF.

The chain uses TRBV7-2 and TRBJ1-1, with unresolved D. Trimming took off 8 bases at V and 0 bases at J, with 7 bases between the two ends. This CDR3 has 12 amino acids. CDR1 is SGHTA, CDR2 FQGNSA, per germline. The CDR3 nucleotides are TGTGCCAGCGGCCACCTGAACACTGAAGCTTTCTTT. Its protein product is CASGHLNTEAFF.

With respect to this clone: A junction boundary mismatches the germline segment, possibly from a read error. The chain couples TRBV9 to TRBJ2-3; TRBD2 matches 10 bases. The CDR3 covers 16 residues. Germline V gene data show CDR1 as SGDLS and CDR2 as YYNGEE. The CDR3: CASSVAPTSGADRQYF. The CDR3 DNA follows: TGTGCCAGCAGCGTAGCCCCCACTAGCGGGGCTGATAGGCAGTATTTT.

This clone was detected only once. The genes are TRBV5-1 and TRBJ1-4; 7 nucleotides align to TRBD1. This CDR3 comprises 14 residues. CDR1 is SGHRS, CDR2 YFSETQ, per germline. Trimming removed 4 bases from V and 4 bases from J; junction bases left unmatched: 4. The CDR3 DNA reads as TGCGCCAGCAGCCGGGGACAGAATAATGAAAAACTGTTTTTT. Translating it yields CASSRGQNNEKLFF.

The chain combines TRBV7-9 with TRBJ2-5, with D unresolved. Looked up from germline, CDR1 is SEHNR and CDR2 is FQNEAQ (reference sequence). This CDR3 has 15 amino acids. With 4 bases removed from V and 0 bases from J, the gap between germline ends came to 12 bases. In DNA form, the CDR3 reads TGTGCCAGCAGCTCTGGCAGGCTGCACCAAGAGACCCAGTACTTC. Its translation is CASSSGRLHQETQYF.

The gene calls are TRBV9 and TRBJ1-1, with 9 nucleotides matching TRBD1. The CDR3 covers 17 residues. V was clipped by 4 bases and J by 0 bases; unmatched bases: 10. Germline assignment: CDR1 SGDLS and CDR2 YYNGEE. The CDR3 DNA is TGTGCCAGCAGCACCACACAGGGGGCGCGTTTGAACACTGAAGCTTTCTTT. This encodes CASSTTQGARLNTEAFF. The full variable domain, completed using reference TRBV9 and TRBJ1-1, is DSGVTQTPKHLITATGQRVTLRCSPRSGDLSVYWYQQSLDQGLQFLIQYYNGEERAKGNILERFSAQQFPDLHSELNLSSLELGDSALYFCASSTTQGARLNTEAFFGQGTRLTVV.

CDR3: CASSQELGGNQPQHF. The CDR3 DNA sequence: TGCGCCAGCAGCCAAGAGTTGGGGGGGAATCAGCCCCAGCATTTT. This chain joins TRBV4-3 and TRBJ1-5, with D possibly being TRBD1 (5 bases). Trimming took off 0 bases at V and 4 bases at J, with 10 bases between the two ends. Germline lookup yields CDR1 LGHNA and CDR2 YSLEER. The CDR3 is made up of 15 amino acids.

Concerning this clone: The sample has other DNA sequences that encode this CDR3 too. The chain employs TRBV5-6 and TRBJ1-1; D is perhaps TRBD1 (5 bases). The germline V gene encodes CDR1 SGHDT and CDR2 YYEEEE. The CDR3 totals 15 residues. V lost 4 bases and J 0 bases, leaving 13 bases between the germline ends. The CDR3 region is CASSPPGDLNTEAFF. The CDR3 nucleotides read TGTGCCAGCAGCCCGCCGGGGGACCTGAACACTGAAGCTTTCTTT.

This chain uses TRBV7-6 with TRBJ1-2, with 7 bases fitting TRBD1. This CDR3 spans 12 amino acids. The V gene's germline CDR1 is SGHVS and CDR2 FNYEAQ. V trimming: 6 bases; J trimming: 2 bases; junction bases outside the gene matches: 0. In DNA, the CDR3 is TGTGCCAGCAGGGACAGGAACTATGGCTACACCTTC. Its protein product is CASRDRNYGYTF.

This chain uses TRBV10-3 with TRBJ2-2; 8 positions agree with TRBD1. Germline trimming cut 5 bases from V and 4 bases from J; bases unmatched to any gene: 6. CDR3 length: 15 amino acids. CDR1 ENHRY and CDR2 SYGVKD come from the germline V gene. The DNA of the CDR3 is TGTGCCATCAGTTCTTCGGACAGGGTCACCGGGGAGCTGTTTTTT. As protein: CAISSSDRVTGELFF.

This clone was recorded only once. The chain has TRBV19 and TRBJ2-2; unclear D gene. The germline CDR1 and CDR2 sequences are LNHDA and SQIVND (reference sequence). The V gene lost 8 bases and the J gene lost 6 bases, with 7 bases spanning the gap. CDR3 length: 11 residues. CDR3 in amino acids: CASGTSGELFF. CDR3 DNA: TGTGCCAGTGGCACGTCCGGGGAGCTGTTTTTT.

The chain uses TRBV7-7 and TRBJ2-5; 13 bases match TRBD2. CDR1 is SSHAT and CDR2 is FNYEAQ in the germline V gene (reference sequence). The CDR3 extends over 14 amino acids. Unmatched junction bases numbered 7, after V lost 5 bases and J lost 10 bases. The CDR3 is CASSPRTSGSFQYF. CDR3 nucleotides: TGTGCCAGCAGCCCCCGGACTAGCGGGAGCTTCCAGTACTTC.

The gene calls are TRBV6-1 and TRBJ2-5, with TRBD1 matching over 9 bases. CDR3 length equals 14 residues. Unmatched junction bases numbered 8, after V lost 7 bases and J lost 5 bases. CDR1 and CDR2 from the germline V gene are MNHNS and SASEGT. Here the CDR3 DNA reads TGTGCCAGCACCACCGACAGGGGGAGGGAGACCCAGTACTTC. Translating gives CASTTDRGRETQYF.

The rearrangement uses TRBV10-3 and TRBJ1-2; D call uncertain. The germline gives CDR1 ENHRY, CDR2 SYGVKD. V dropped 11 bases and J dropped 2 bases, with 18 bases sitting between them. This CDR3 spans 14 amino acids. The CDR3 is CASRGQVANYGYTF. The DNA for the CDR3 is TGTGCCTCCCGCGGGCAGGTTGCCAACTATGGCTACACCTTC.

The gene calls are TRBV21-1 and TRBJ2-7; no DNA check was done on the table's D call, TRBD1. TRBV21-1 is a pseudogene locus. This CDR3 spans 18 amino acids. Written as DNA, the CDR3 is TGTGCCAGCAGCAAAGGGCAGGAATCCGTTTCCAGCTCCTACGAGCAGTACTTC. Its translation is CASSKGQESVSSSYEQYF.

Concerning this clone: Different DNA sequences within this sample yield the same CDR3. This chain connects TRBV5-1 to TRBJ2-2; 8 bases fit TRBD1. CDR3 size: 14 residues. Germline-derived CDR1 and CDR2 are SGHRS and YFSETQ. After removal of 4 bases from V and 1 base from J, the junction contained 0 bases not matched to a gene. CDR3 DNA: TGCGCCAGCAGCGGGACAGGGAACACCGGGGAGCTGTTTTTT. Protein product: CASSGTGNTGELFF.

The chain uses TRBV19 and TRBJ1-5; D possibly corresponds to TRBD1 (5 bases). Germline CDR1 LNHDA, CDR2 SQIVND (reference sequence). The CDR3 loop spans 14 amino acids. V gave up 6 bases and J gave up 8 bases, with 17 bases separating them. CDR3 sequence reads: CASRVAGGSKPQHF. The CDR3 coding sequence is TGTGCCAGTAGGGTAGCGGGGGGGTCGAAGCCCCAGCATTTT.